The 2 T cell receptor beta chains listed next were all sequenced from one sample in a study of blood T cell repertoires in COVID-19. Here immunoSEQ multiplex PCR was the method, and the copy in TCRdb shows in-frame clones only, minus some. Of about 84,000 clones detected, approximately 86% appear once; the ten largest clones hold 1.2%. Sequenced input: peripheral blood. The receptors shown here come from an elderly man with active or convalescent COVID-19.

This clone was recorded only once. The sample has other DNA sequences that encode this CDR3 too. V and J are TRBV18 and TRBJ1-2; D remains unclear. The length of the CDR3 is 13 residues. The germline gives CDR1 KGHSH, CDR2 LQKENI. Trimming pared 2 bases from V and 4 bases from J, leaving 8 bases between. CDR3 protein: CASSPEAGYGYTF. In nucleotides, the CDR3 is TGTGCCAGCTCACCAGAGGCCGGCTATGGCTACACCTTC. Full variable domain (missing parts from reference TRBV18 and TRBJ1-2): NAGVMQNPRHLVRRRGQEARLRCSPMKGHSHVYWYRQLPEEGLKFMVYLQKENIIDESGMPKERFSAEFPKEGPSILRIQQVVRGDSAAYFCASSPEAGYGYTFGSGTRLTVV.

The chain recombines TRBV30 with TRBJ2-1, with TRBD2 identical over 11 bases. Trimming at V came to 0 bases and at J to 5 bases, leaving 9 bases not matched to a gene. Germline CDR1 and CDR2: GTSNPN and SVGIG (reference sequence). The CDR3 is 17 amino acids. CDR3 sequence (DNA): TGTGCCTGGAGTGTAATAGCGGGAGGGCCAGGGGACAATGAGCAGTTCTTC. This sequence encodes CAWSVIAGGPGDNEQFF.